Listed below are T cell receptor beta chains from one sample, sequenced in a study of type 1 and type 2 diabetes patients. MiXCR, applied by TCRdb to the multiplex PCR reads, yields one record per CDR3 protein. The table shows under 300,000 distinct CDR3 sequences, with around 50% occurring only once. The sample was peripheral blood mononuclear cells (PBMCs). The receptors shown here come from a man aged 18 to 30 with type 2 diabetes. CDR3s include the opening cysteine and the closing phenylalanine or tryptophan.

V gene: TRBV30
CDR3 protein: CAWTSGTDTEAFF

V gene: TRBV12-3/TRBV12-4
CDR3 protein: CASSFSAGAVEQYF

V gene: TRBV19
CDR3 protein: CASRDRGNEKLFF

V gene: TRBV19
CDR3 protein: CASSSGLGGLYEQYF

V gene: TRBV19
CDR3 protein: CASSIGSSFRDEQYF

V gene: TRBV10-1
CDR3 protein: CASSPRGGGYEQYF

V gene: TRBV4-2
CDR3 protein: CASSQPRREGSSKNTEAFF

V gene: TRBV15
CDR3 protein: CATSRVAGGDYEQYF

V gene: TRBV15
CDR3 protein: CATSYWARGIRAEETQYF

V gene: TRBV6-2/TRBV6-3
CDR3 protein: CASSPDRAYGYTF

V gene: TRBV6-6
CDR3 protein: CASSGWDSDPTEAFF

V gene: TRBV6-5
CDR3 protein: CASSSTTDISEQYF

V gene: TRBV15
CDR3 protein: CATSRPDGSGGYTF

V gene: TRBV2
CDR3 protein: CASIGGEQYF

V gene: TRBV10-1
CDR3 protein: CASADPTGELFF

V gene: TRBV5-1
CDR3 protein: CASIEGGDTDTQYF

V gene: TRBV28
CDR3 protein: CASSPHRSLAYEQYF

V gene: TRBV5-1
CDR3 protein: CASSLEEGISFYSPLHF

V gene: TRBV13
CDR3 protein: CASSSGQFYEQYF

V gene: TRBV25-1
CDR3 protein: CASSFPTSGDTEAFF

V gene: TRBV10-3
CDR3 protein: CAISEQLDTGELFF

V gene: TRBV19
CDR3 protein: CASSIAGTTTGELFF

V gene: TRBV18
CDR3 protein: CASSPVRGRSYNEQFF

V gene: TRBV29-1
CDR3 protein: CSVVPTLDTQYF

V gene: TRBV7-8
CDR3 protein: CASSSATGYSNQPQHF

V gene: TRBV7-8
CDR3 protein: CASSLRKSTDTQYF

V gene: TRBV10-3
CDR3 protein: CAISESGGGRRSNQPQHF

V gene: TRBV6-1
CDR3 protein: CASSGRDSRSPLHF

V gene: TRBV4-1
CDR3 protein: CASSQPGQSYEQYF

V gene: TRBV20-1
CDR3 protein: CSARDRSAGAYEQYF

V gene: TRBV7-9
CDR3 protein: CASSLVETGYWNEQFF

V gene: TRBV15
CDR3 protein: CATSRITGTSGFYEQYF

V gene: TRBV11-2
CDR3 protein: CAISESGGANEQFF

V gene: TRBV10-1
CDR3 protein: CASREGTGENSPLHF

V gene: TRBV12-3/TRBV12-4
CDR3 protein: CASGGAGGGTGELFF

V gene: TRBV19
CDR3 protein: CATYPGQGGNEQFF

V gene: TRBV10-3
CDR3 protein: CAISENHYGYTF

V gene: TRBV7-3
CDR3 protein: CASGEPGPGVNKQFF

V gene: TRBV20-1
CDR3 protein: CSARVTGYGDSPLHF

V gene: TRBV27
CDR3 protein: CASSHTGHANYEQYF

V gene: TRBV6-2/TRBV6-3
CDR3 protein: CASGGALGQAAYEQYF

V gene: TRBV7-3
CDR3 protein: CASSFWGRATETQYF

V gene: TRBV11-3
CDR3 protein: CASSYKVDTQYF

V gene: TRBV10-3
CDR3 protein: CAIGGQGQTQYF

V gene: TRBV19
CDR3 protein: CASAGGGRATNKKLFF

V gene: TRBV7-2
CDR3 protein: CASSISTGVPVNTEAFF

V gene: TRBV6-5
CDR3 protein: CASSYSSLPETQYF

V gene: TRBV7-3
CDR3 protein: CASSLSTGAEAFF

V gene: TRBV29-1
CDR3 protein: CSAGHDYGYTF

V gene: TRBV30
CDR3 protein: CALLSGNGAQETQYF

V gene: TRBV19
CDR3 protein: CASSTLRDRNTGELVF

V gene: TRBV4-1
CDR3 protein: CASSQGPVTARETQYF

V gene: TRBV11-1
CDR3 protein: CASSLGGGQAGKSNSYEQYF

V gene: TRBV7-8
CDR3 protein: CASSLAQITYSNQPQHF

V gene: TRBV2
CDR3 protein: CASSEASGYGYTF

V gene: TRBV2
CDR3 protein: CASSGQTGRIYGYTF

V gene: TRBV10-1
CDR3 protein: CASSAGTETFYGYTF

V gene: TRBV29-1
CDR3 protein: CSVTSGQGTGELFF